Listed below are T cell receptor beta chains from one sample, sequenced in a study of CD8 T cells in Susac syndrome. TCRdb processed the immunoSEQ multiplex PCR reads anew with MiXCR; each CDR3 protein has one entry. The table includes tens of thousands of distinct CDR3 sequences, around 94% detected once. Input material: CD8+ T cells from PBMCs. Receptors originate from a human donor in good health. The CDR3 runs from the conserved cysteine through the conserved F or W. Each record gives: clone size, J gene, V gene, D gene, CDR3 DNA, CDR3 protein. The D gene is left open where the match is weak. Only some rows state a clone size, as once, few, many or a class for expanded clones.

.,TRBJ2-2,TRBV6-1,.,TGTGCCAGCAGTCTTGAAATGGGGGTAGGACACACCGGGGAGCTGTTTTTT,CASSLEMGVGHTGELFF
.,TRBJ2-5,TRBV4-1,.,TGCGCCAGCAGCCAAGTGGGGGAAGAGACCCAGTACTTC,CASSQVGEETQYF
.,TRBJ2-5,TRBV7-9,TRBD2,TGTGCCAGCAGCTTGGAGATTTTGGTAGCGGGGGGTCTGGAGACCCAGTACTTC,CASSLEILVAGGLETQYF
.,TRBJ2-1,TRBV6-1,TRBD2,TGTGCCAGCAGAGAGGGACTAGCGGGGGGGAGGGGGAGAGGGCAGTTCTTC,CASREGLAGGRGRGQFF
once,TRBJ2-3,TRBV4-3,.,TGCGCCAGCAGCGTGTTTGGGGATACGCAGTATTTT,CASSVFGDTQYF
.,TRBJ2-7,TRBV7-2,TRBD2,TGTGCCAGCAGCTCCTTTACGGGGGGTCACGAGCAGTACTTC,CASSSFTGGHEQYF
.,TRBJ1-3,TRBV4-3,.,TGCGCCAGCAGCCAAGATCGGGACACCTACAACACCATATATTTT,CASSQDRDTYNTIYF
few,TRBJ2-7,TRBV7-2,.,TGTGCCAGCAGCCTAGGGCCTGGGGCAGGGTTCCACGAGCAGTACTTC,CASSLGPGAGFHEQYF
once,TRBJ1-4,TRBV9,.,TGTGCCAGCAGCGTAGCTAAAGCCAGCAATGAAAAACTGTTTTTT,CASSVAKASNEKLFF
.,TRBJ2-2,TRBV10-3,.,TGTGCCATCAGCGCGGACAACACCGGGGAGCTGTTTTTT,CAISADNTGELFF
.,TRBJ1-2,TRBV20-1,TRBD1,TGCAGTTTCTTGGGAGGGACAGGGCGAAACTATGGCTACACCTTC,CSFLGGTGRNYGYTF
once,TRBJ1-2,TRBV7-9,.,TGTGCCACCATTTGGCCGGACAGTGTCTATGGCTACACCTTC,CATIWPDSVYGYTF
.,TRBJ1-1,TRBV2,TRBD1,TGTGCCAGCAGTGAAACCGGGACAGGGATTTCGACTGAAGCTTTCTTT,CASSETGTGISTEAFF
.,TRBJ2-1,TRBV11-2,TRBD2,TGTGCCAGCAGCCGACTAGCGGGGGCCTACAATGAGCAGTTCTTC,CASSRLAGAYNEQFF
.,TRBJ2-5,TRBV3-1,.,TGTGCCAGCAGCCCCGGACTAACCCTCCAAGAGACCCAGTACTTC,CASSPGLTLQETQYF
.,TRBJ2-1,TRBV7-2,TRBD2,TGTGCCAGCAGCTGGGGACTAGCGGGGGGGATTTCTTACAATGAGCAGTTCTTC,CASSWGLAGGISYNEQFF
.,TRBJ2-7,TRBV4-1,TRBD2,TGCGCCAGCAGCCAAATTTCCGGGACTAGCGACTACGAGCAGTACTTC,CASSQISGTSDYEQYF